These T cell receptor beta chains were read from a single sample in a study of human T cells and chemical hapten exposure. MiXCR was run by TCRdb on the RACE reads, yielding one entry per CDR3 protein. This repertoire shows 100,000 to 150,000 distinct CDR3 sequences, roughly 12% found once; its top ten account for approximately 2.6%. Material: whole blood, obtained in connection with sensitization to the hapten diphenylcyclopropenone (DPC). The source of these receptors is a young woman with alopecia areata. Some clones in this sample may be carry-over from other donors' samples. Each CDR3 is given with its conserved first and last residue. A D gene is named only where the DNA matches it firmly. Expanded clones get a size class; other rows say once, few or many, or leave the size out.

v_gene: TRBV4-1; d_gene: -; abundance: few; j_gene: TRBJ2-4; CDR3nt: TGCGCCAGCAGCCAAGGGGGGGCTGGTCCGTACTTC; CDR3aa: CASSQGGAGPYF
v_gene: TRBV18; d_gene: -; abundance: -; j_gene: TRBJ2-5; CDR3nt: TGTGCCAGCTCACCACGGGTCAGGGAATCCCAAGAGACCCAGTACTTC; CDR3aa: CASSPRVRESQETQYF
v_gene: TRBV7-6; d_gene: -; abundance: -; j_gene: TRBJ2-5; CDR3nt: TGTGCCAGCAGCCTGTACCAAGAGACCCAGTACTTC; CDR3aa: CASSLYQETQYF
v_gene: TRBV6-2/TRBV6-3; d_gene: -; abundance: -; j_gene: TRBJ2-2; CDR3nt: TGTGCCAGCAGTTACACCGACACCGGGGAGCTGTTTTTT; CDR3aa: CASSYTDTGELFF
v_gene: TRBV2; d_gene: -; abundance: -; j_gene: TRBJ2-7; CDR3nt: TGTGCCAGCAGGTACACCCAAAATACCTACGAGCAGTACTTC; CDR3aa: CASRYTQNTYEQYF
v_gene: TRBV15; d_gene: -; abundance: -; j_gene: TRBJ2-2; CDR3nt: TGTGCCACCAGCAGAACCCAGGGGGAGCTGTTTTTT; CDR3aa: CATSRTQGELFF
v_gene: TRBV2; d_gene: -; abundance: many; j_gene: TRBJ2-7; CDR3nt: TGTGCCAGCGGTTCGTCAGGGGCGCGCGAGCAGTACTTC; CDR3aa: CASGSSGAREQYF
v_gene: TRBV7-2; d_gene: TRBD2; abundance: -; j_gene: TRBJ2-1; CDR3nt: TGTGCCAGCGCGGGACTAGCGGGGAATGAGCAGTTCTTC; CDR3aa: CASAGLAGNEQFF
v_gene: TRBV6-2/TRBV6-3; d_gene: -; abundance: many; j_gene: TRBJ2-2; CDR3nt: TGTGCCAGCAGTTACAGTCCGGGTCAGTCCACCGGGGAGCTGTTTTTT; CDR3aa: CASSYSPGQSTGELFF
v_gene: TRBV18; d_gene: TRBD1; abundance: many; j_gene: TRBJ1-1; CDR3nt: TGTGCCAGCTTTCCGACAGGGGCCATGAACACTGAAGCTTTCTTT; CDR3aa: CASFPTGAMNTEAFF
v_gene: TRBV5-1; d_gene: -; abundance: few; j_gene: TRBJ2-7; CDR3nt: TGCGCCAGCAGCGTAGACAACGTGTACGAGCAGTACTTC; CDR3aa: CASSVDNVYEQYF
v_gene: TRBV12-3/TRBV12-4; d_gene: -; abundance: -; j_gene: TRBJ2-1; CDR3nt: TGTGCCAGCACTTTCGTATACAATGAGCAGTTCTTC; CDR3aa: CASTFVYNEQFF
v_gene: TRBV4-3; d_gene: -; abundance: many; j_gene: TRBJ2-3; CDR3nt: TGCGCCAGCAGCAAGGGGGCAGATACGCAGTATTTT; CDR3aa: CASSKGADTQYF
v_gene: TRBV12-5; d_gene: -; abundance: -; j_gene: TRBJ2-2; CDR3nt: TGTGCTAGTGGTCCTAACACCGGGGAGCTGTTTTTT; CDR3aa: CASGPNTGELFF
v_gene: TRBV18; d_gene: -; abundance: many; j_gene: TRBJ2-5; CDR3nt: TGTGCCAGCTCACCACTCACAGGGGGGGAACAAGAGACCCAGTACTTC; CDR3aa: CASSPLTGGEQETQYF
v_gene: TRBV18; d_gene: TRBD1; abundance: -; j_gene: TRBJ1-1; CDR3nt: TGTGCCAGCTCCTTAGTCTCGGGACAGACTAACACTGAAGCTTTCTTT; CDR3aa: CASSLVSGQTNTEAFF
v_gene: TRBV19; d_gene: TRBD1; abundance: -; j_gene: TRBJ2-5; CDR3nt: TGTGCCAGTAGTACCGGGACAGCCCAAGAGACCCAGTACTTC; CDR3aa: CASSTGTAQETQYF
v_gene: TRBV6-2/TRBV6-3; d_gene: -; abundance: few; j_gene: TRBJ1-5; CDR3nt: TGTGCCAGCAGTACACCCGGGACGCCCAATCAGCCCCAGCATTTT; CDR3aa: CASSTPGTPNQPQHF
v_gene: TRBV2; d_gene: -; abundance: -; j_gene: TRBJ2-6; CDR3nt: TGTGCCAGCGTTATCGGGGAATCTGGGGCCAACGTCCTGACTTTC; CDR3aa: CASVIGESGANVLTF
v_gene: TRBV27; d_gene: TRBD1; abundance: many; j_gene: TRBJ1-2; CDR3nt: TGTGCCAGCAGTACCGGGACAGGGCCCCGTAACTATGGCTACACCTTC; CDR3aa: CASSTGTGPRNYGYTF
v_gene: TRBV6-5; d_gene: -; abundance: -; j_gene: TRBJ1-6; CDR3nt: TGTGCCAGCAGTGACACGCCTGGCGGACCCTATAATTCACCCCTCCACTTT; CDR3aa: CASSDTPGGPYNSPLHF
v_gene: TRBV7-9; d_gene: -; abundance: many; j_gene: TRBJ1-1; CDR3nt: TGTGCCAGCAGAATCGGGGCGACCACTGAAGCTTTCTTT; CDR3aa: CASRIGATTEAFF
v_gene: TRBV7-9; d_gene: -; abundance: few; j_gene: TRBJ1-4; CDR3nt: TGTGCCAGCGTCCGGTTTAATGAAAAACTGTTTTTT; CDR3aa: CASVRFNEKLFF
v_gene: TRBV30; d_gene: TRBD1; abundance: many; j_gene: TRBJ2-7; CDR3nt: TGTGCCTGGACAGGGGGCCTCCTCTACGAGCAGTACTTC; CDR3aa: CAWTGGLLYEQYF
v_gene: TRBV4-3; d_gene: -; abundance: -; j_gene: TRBJ1-1; CDR3nt: TGCGCCAGCAGCCAGCAAACCGGGACACCGAACACTGAAGCTTTCTTT; CDR3aa: CASSQQTGTPNTEAFF
v_gene: TRBV10-2; d_gene: -; abundance: few; j_gene: TRBJ2-2; CDR3nt: TGCGCCAGCTGGGTCGGGGCATTCTCGGTCGGGGAGCTGTTTTTT; CDR3aa: CASWVGAFSVGELFF
v_gene: TRBV14; d_gene: TRBD1; abundance: few; j_gene: TRBJ2-7; CDR3nt: TGTGCCAGCAGCCAAGTAGGCGGGACAGGGGCGTACGAGCAGTACTTC; CDR3aa: CASSQVGGTGAYEQYF
v_gene: TRBV6-1; d_gene: TRBD1; abundance: few; j_gene: TRBJ1-4; CDR3nt: TGTGCCAGCAGTGAAGTTGAGGGGGCCGTTGAAAAACTGTTTTTT; CDR3aa: CASSEVEGAVEKLFF
v_gene: TRBV6-5; d_gene: TRBD1; abundance: few; j_gene: TRBJ1-6; CDR3nt: TGTGCCAGCAGTCCCGGGACAGGCCCATCCTATAATTCACCCCTCCACTTT; CDR3aa: CASSPGTGPSYNSPLHF
v_gene: TRBV15; d_gene: TRBD1; abundance: few; j_gene: TRBJ1-1; CDR3nt: TGTGCCACCAGCAGAGTACCCTCCGACAGGGGGAGTGGGGAAGCTTTCTTT; CDR3aa: CATSRVPSDRGSGEAFF
v_gene: TRBV9; d_gene: -; abundance: -; j_gene: TRBJ1-2; CDR3nt: TGTGCCAGCAGCGTAGGAGACGTTGGCTACACCTTC; CDR3aa: CASSVGDVGYTF
v_gene: TRBV18; d_gene: TRBD1; abundance: -; j_gene: TRBJ2-3; CDR3nt: TGTGCCAGCTCACCATCTTCCGGGACAGGAGGCACAGATACGCAGTATTTT; CDR3aa: CASSPSSGTGGTDTQYF
v_gene: TRBV7-2; d_gene: -; abundance: few; j_gene: TRBJ2-3; CDR3nt: TGTGCCAGCAGCTTGCTTCCCCCCGGCACAGATACGCAGTATTTT; CDR3aa: CASSLLPPGTDTQYF
v_gene: TRBV4-2; d_gene: -; abundance: -; j_gene: TRBJ1-2; CDR3nt: TGTGCCAGCAGCCGACAGCCTAACTATGGCTACACCTTC; CDR3aa: CASSRQPNYGYTF
v_gene: TRBV4-3; d_gene: TRBD1; abundance: -; j_gene: TRBJ1-5; CDR3nt: TGCGCCAGCAGCCGAAGTGTTGGACAGGTCCACAATCAGCCCCAGCATTTT; CDR3aa: CASSRSVGQVHNQPQHF
v_gene: TRBV9; d_gene: TRBD1; abundance: -; j_gene: TRBJ1-2; CDR3nt: TGTGCCAGCAGCGGACAGGGGGACAGCTATGGCTACACCTTC; CDR3aa: CASSGQGDSYGYTF
v_gene: TRBV6-5; d_gene: -; abundance: few; j_gene: TRBJ1-5; CDR3nt: TGTGCCAGCAGTTCCCGGACCTCAGGAGCGGCTCAGCCCCAGCATTTT; CDR3aa: CASSSRTSGAAQPQHF
v_gene: TRBV7-8; d_gene: TRBD1; abundance: few; j_gene: TRBJ2-7; CDR3nt: TGTGCCAGCAGCTTTTTAGACAGGGGGCTGGACGAGCAGTACTTC; CDR3aa: CASSFLDRGLDEQYF
v_gene: TRBV24-1; d_gene: -; abundance: -; j_gene: TRBJ2-2; CDR3nt: TGTGCCACAGCCGGGACTCCGAACACCGGGGAGCTGTTTTTT; CDR3aa: CATAGTPNTGELFF
v_gene: TRBV5-1; d_gene: -; abundance: many; j_gene: TRBJ1-2; CDR3nt: TGCGCCAGCAGCTTGGAAGGCGGCTACACCTTC; CDR3aa: CASSLEGGYTF
v_gene: TRBV6-5; d_gene: -; abundance: few; j_gene: TRBJ1-6; CDR3nt: TGTGCCAGCAGTGCCCAAGGGTTGGATAATTCACCCCTCCACTTT; CDR3aa: CASSAQGLDNSPLHF
v_gene: TRBV29-1; d_gene: -; abundance: -; j_gene: TRBJ1-2; CDR3nt: TGCAGCGGCGGGACTCCCAACGGCTATGGCTACACCTTC; CDR3aa: CSGGTPNGYGYTF
v_gene: TRBV29-1; d_gene: TRBD2; abundance: few; j_gene: TRBJ2-1; CDR3nt: TGCAGCGTTTTTCCCCTAGCGGGGGGGCTCTTTCCTCATGAGCAGTTCTTC; CDR3aa: CSVFPLAGGLFPHEQFF